One and the same sample provided the 7 T cell receptor beta chains below, sequenced in a study of blood T cell repertoires in COVID-19. The table came from immunoSEQ multiplex PCR; TCRdb's copy has only in-frame clones and leaves some out. Of 35,000 to 55,000 clones in the sample, 88% were seen once. Material: peripheral blood. These TCRs come from a human donor in a cohort sampled during active COVID-19.

V gene TRBV30 combines with J gene TRBJ1-1; TRBD1 matches at 7 bases. The CDR3 length is 12 residues. V lost 2 bases and J lost 5; bases outside the gene matches: 2. Germline CDR1 and CDR2: GTSNPN and SVGIG (reference sequence). The CDR3 region has the DNA TGTGCCTGGAGTCGGGACAGAACTGAAGCTTTCTTT. Amino acids: CAWSRDRTEAFF.

This chain links TRBV5-4 with TRBJ2-4; no definite D call. CDR1 and CDR2 (germline): SGHNT, YYREEE (reference sequence). The CDR3 length is 14 residues. With 1 base removed from V and 3 bases from J, the gap between germline ends came to 8 bases. This chain's CDR3 is CASSLTGDKNIQYF. CDR3 bases: TGTGCCAGCAGCTTGACCGGTGACAAAAACATTCAGTACTTC.

This chain connects TRBV5-1 to TRBJ1-3; perhaps TRBD1 as D (5 bases). This CDR3 spans 15 amino acids. The germline V gene has CDR1 SGHRS and CDR2 YFSETQ. V shed 0 bases and J shed 4 bases, with 11 bases lying between them. CDR3 sequence (DNA): TGCGCCAGCAGCTTGGGTACGGGGGACGGAAACACCATATATTTT. This encodes CASSLGTGDGNTIYF.

The chain joins TRBV9 to TRBJ2-1; a possible D gene is TRBD2 (5 bases). The CDR3 has 14 residues. Germline CDR1 SGDLS, CDR2 YYNGEE. The V gene lost 4 bases and the J gene lost 9 bases, with 17 bases spanning the gap. The CDR3 DNA reads as TGTGCCAGCAGCCTGAGGGCAGTAAGTACTGAGCAGTTCTTC. Translating it yields CASSLRAVSTEQFF.

This clone was recorded once. The chain recombines TRBV4-1 with TRBJ1-1; weak D call: TRBD1 (5 bases). There are 17 residues in the CDR3. Trimming left V 0 bases short and J 4 bases short, with 18 bases between. Germline V CDR1 and CDR2: MGHRA, YSYEKL. The CDR3 bases are TGCGCCAGCAGCCAAGATTGGGGAGGCAGGGCGGGCACTGAAGCTTTCTTT. Residues: CASSQDWGGRAGTEAFF.

The CDR3 region has the DNA TGTGCCTGGAGGGGAGTCGGGACAGGGGCGGGTGAGCAGTACTTC. Residues: CAWRGVGTGAGEQYF. The chain combines TRBV30 with TRBJ2-7; 10 bases are a match to TRBD1. CDR1 is GTSNPN and CDR2 is SVGIG in the germline V gene (reference sequence). This CDR3 is 15 amino acids long. V lost 3 bases, J lost 7 bases, and 12 bases stayed unmatched.

The chain is built from TRBV6-1 and TRBJ2-7; perhaps TRBD1 as D (5 bases). Germline V gives CDR1 MNHNS, CDR2 SASEGT. The ends were cut back, 3 bases at V and 12 bases at J, with 12 bases in the middle. The CDR3 length is 11 residues. This CDR3 is CASSDKAGRYF. The DNA for the CDR3 is TGTGCCAGCAGTGACAAGGCAGGGCGGTACTTC.